The present T cell receptor (beta chain) was sequenced within a study of siplizumab effects on memory and regulatory T cells. Study-wide points: Tregs proliferating in siplizumab cultures lacked confirmation of their suppressive function. Mappable CD4+ clones that were alloreactive averaged approximately 69% Treg-derived with siplizumab versus approximately 30% in controls.

V lost 5 bases, J lost 2 bases, and 19 bases lay in between. The CDR3 totals 17 residues. Germline V gives CDR1 MNHEY, CDR2 SMNVEV (reference sequence). On this clone: Its matching antigen is unknown.

Data came from immunoSEQ multiplex PCR; TCRdb stores just in-frame clones and leaves some out. The sample shows 120,000 or so clones, roughly 92% of them seen only once. This receptor was identified in a human donor in good health. Sequenced: CD4+ T cells sorted from blood. The V gene is TRBV27, the J gene TRBJ1-5, with D perhaps matching TRBD1 (5 bases). In DNA, the CDR3 is TGTGCCAGCAGTCCCCAGATGTGGGGCGAGGGCAATCAGCCCCAGCATTTT. This sequence encodes CASSPQMWGEGNQPQHF.